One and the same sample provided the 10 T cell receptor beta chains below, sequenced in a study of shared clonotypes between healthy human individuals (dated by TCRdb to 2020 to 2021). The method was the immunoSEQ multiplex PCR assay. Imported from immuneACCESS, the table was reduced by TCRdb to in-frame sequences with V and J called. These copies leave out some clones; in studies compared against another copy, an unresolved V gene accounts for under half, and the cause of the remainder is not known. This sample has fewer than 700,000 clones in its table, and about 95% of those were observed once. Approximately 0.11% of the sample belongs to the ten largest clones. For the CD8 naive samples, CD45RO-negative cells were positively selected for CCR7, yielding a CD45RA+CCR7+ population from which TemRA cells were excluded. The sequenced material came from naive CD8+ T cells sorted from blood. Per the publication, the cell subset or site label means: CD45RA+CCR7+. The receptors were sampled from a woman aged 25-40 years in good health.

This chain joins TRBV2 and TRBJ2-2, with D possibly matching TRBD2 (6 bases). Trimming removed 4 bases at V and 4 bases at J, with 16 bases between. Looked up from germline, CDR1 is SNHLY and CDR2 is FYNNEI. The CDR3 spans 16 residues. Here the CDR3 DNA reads TGTGCCAGCAGTGCGAATCGGGGGAGGTCCACCGGGGAGCTGTTTTTT. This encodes CASSANRGRSTGELFF.

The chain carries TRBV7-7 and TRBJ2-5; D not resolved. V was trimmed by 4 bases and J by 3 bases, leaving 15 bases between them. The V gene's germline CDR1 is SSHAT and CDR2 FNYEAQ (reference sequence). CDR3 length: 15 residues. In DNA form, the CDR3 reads TGTGCCAGCAGCTCTACCCCAGGACCAGAAGAGACCCAGTACTTC. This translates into CASSSTPGPEETQYF.

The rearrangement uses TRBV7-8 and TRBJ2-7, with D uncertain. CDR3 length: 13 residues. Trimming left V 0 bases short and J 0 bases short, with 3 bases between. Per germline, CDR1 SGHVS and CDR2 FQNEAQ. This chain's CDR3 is CASSLASSYEQYF. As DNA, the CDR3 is TGTGCCAGCAGCTTAGCTTCCTCCTACGAGCAGTACTTC.

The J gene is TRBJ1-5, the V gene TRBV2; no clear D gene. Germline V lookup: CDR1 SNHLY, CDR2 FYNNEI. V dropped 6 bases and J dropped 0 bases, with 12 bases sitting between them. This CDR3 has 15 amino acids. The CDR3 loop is CASREQTLSNQPQHF. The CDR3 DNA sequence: TGTGCCAGCAGGGAACAGACACTTAGCAATCAGCCCCAGCATTTT.

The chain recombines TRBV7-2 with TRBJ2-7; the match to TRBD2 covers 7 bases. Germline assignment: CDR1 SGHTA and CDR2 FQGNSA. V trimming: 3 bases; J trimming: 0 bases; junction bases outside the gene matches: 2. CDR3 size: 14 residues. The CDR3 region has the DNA TGTGCCAGCAGCTTCCAGCGGGACTCCTACGAGCAGTACTTC. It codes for CASSFQRDSYEQYF.

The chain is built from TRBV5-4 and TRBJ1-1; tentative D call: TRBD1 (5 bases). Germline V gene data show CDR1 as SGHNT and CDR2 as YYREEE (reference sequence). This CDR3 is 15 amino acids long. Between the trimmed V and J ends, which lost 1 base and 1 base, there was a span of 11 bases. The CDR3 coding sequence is TGTGCCAGCAGCTTGAGGAATGGGGGGAACACTGAAGCTTTCTTT. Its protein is CASSLRNGGNTEAFF.

The CDR3 loop reads CASSQDRGFGNTIYF. CDR3 in DNA: TGTGCCAGCAGCCAGGACAGGGGTTTTGGAAACACCATATATTTT. The chain carries TRBV27 and TRBJ1-3, with TRBD1 matching 9 bases. V lost 6 bases and J lost 3; bases outside the gene matches: 6. Germline V gives CDR1 MNHEY, CDR2 SMNVEV (reference sequence). CDR3 length: 15 residues.

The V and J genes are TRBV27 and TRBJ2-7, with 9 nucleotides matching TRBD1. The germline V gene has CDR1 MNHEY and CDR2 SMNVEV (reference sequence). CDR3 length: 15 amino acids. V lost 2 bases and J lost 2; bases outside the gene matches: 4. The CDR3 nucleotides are TGTGCCAGCAGTTTACGGGACAGGGTAACCTACGAGCAGTACTTC. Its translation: CASSLRDRVTYEQYF.

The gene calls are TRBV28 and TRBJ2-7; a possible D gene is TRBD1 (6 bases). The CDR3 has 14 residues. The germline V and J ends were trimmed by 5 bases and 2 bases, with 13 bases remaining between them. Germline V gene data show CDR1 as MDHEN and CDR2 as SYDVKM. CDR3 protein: CASSGRDIAYEQYF. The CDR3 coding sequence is TGTGCCAGCAGTGGCCGGGACATTGCCTACGAGCAGTACTTC.

CDR3 in amino acids: CASSVGVATGELFF. CDR3 sequence (DNA): TGTGCCAGCAGTGTCGGGGTAGCCACCGGGGAGCTGTTTTTT. The chain has TRBV27 and TRBJ2-2; TRBD2 might be the D (5 bases). V was cut by 5 bases and J by 4 bases, with 11 bases left in between. Germline CDR1 MNHEY, CDR2 SMNVEV (reference sequence). This CDR3 spans 14 amino acids.